These T cell receptor beta chains were read from a single sample in a study of blood T cell repertoires in COVID-19. TCRdb keeps only in-frame clones here, not all; method: immunoSEQ multiplex PCR. The data hold over 90,000 clones, with 86% observed a single time. Sequencing was carried out using peripheral blood. The receptors derive from a man older than 75 with acute or convalescent COVID-19. CDR3s include the opening cysteine and the closing phenylalanine or tryptophan. D genes are given only for firm matches. Size values are once, few and many counts, or a class for expanded clones, and some rows have none.

. | TRBD1 | TRBJ2-3 | TRBV11-2 | TGTGCCAGCAGCCGAGCCGGGACAGGGGTCACAGATACGCAGTATTTT | CASSRAGTGVTDTQYF
few | TRBD1 | TRBJ2-5 | TRBV4-2 | TGTGCCAGCAGCCAAGATAACTCGGGACAGGGAGAGACCCAGTACTTC | CASSQDNSGQGETQYF
. | TRBD1 | TRBJ2-1 | TRBV7-3 | TGTGCCAGCAGCGCCGGACAGGGTGCCTATGAGCAGTTCTTC | CASSAGQGAYEQFF
. | TRBD1 | TRBJ1-5 | TRBV19 | TGTGCCAGTAGTACCAGCCGACAGGGGAGAGGCGATCAGCCCCAGCATTTT | CASSTSRQGRGDQPQHF
. | . | TRBJ2-7 | TRBV21-1 | TGTGCCAGCACCGAGAGGGACAGGGCGTGCACCTACGAGCAGTACTTC | CASTERDRACTYEQYF
. | . | TRBJ1-5 | TRBV6-6 | TGTGCCAGCAGTTACTCGACAGATCAGCCCCAGCATTTT | CASSYSTDQPQHF
. | TRBD2 | TRBJ2-3 | TRBV19 | TGTGCCAGTAGTATAGGACTAGCGGGAGTAAAGACAGATACGCAGTATTTT | CASSIGLAGVKTDTQYF
. | TRBD2 | TRBJ2-7 | TRBV2 | TGTGCCAGCAGTGATCCGGGACTACCGGGGGACGAGCAGTACTTC | CASSDPGLPGDEQYF
. | . | TRBJ2-1 | TRBV11-2 | TGTGCCAGCAGCTCGGGACCGGGAGTCTCCTACAATGAGCAGTTCTTC | CASSSGPGVSYNEQFF
. | . | TRBJ2-3 | TRBV9 | TGTGCCAGCAGCGCACAAGCCGGACAGTTCACAGATACGCAGTATTTT | CASSAQAGQFTDTQYF
. | TRBD2 | TRBJ2-5 | TRBV7-6 | TGTGCCAGCAGCTTATTCGGCGGGAGTATGGAAGAGACCCAGTACTTC | CASSLFGGSMEETQYF
. | TRBD1 | TRBJ1-2 | TRBV2 | TGTGCCAGCGACGGGACAGGAGCATATGGCTACACCTTC | CASDGTGAYGYTF
. | . | TRBJ2-2 | TRBV12-3/TRBV12-4 | TGTGCCAGCAGTTTGCAGGGGCCTGGGGAGCTGTTTTTT | CASSLQGPGELFF
. | . | TRBJ2-5 | TRBV7-3 | TGTGCCAGCAGCTTAAGCGGATCAGCACGGCCCGAGACCCAGTACTTC | CASSLSGSARPETQYF
. | TRBD1 | TRBJ1-2 | TRBV5-1 | TGCGCCAGCAGCTTGGGGACAGGTAGAGATGGCTACACCTTC | CASSLGTGRDGYTF
. | . | TRBJ2-1 | TRBV6-5 | TGTGCCAGCAGTTACTCGAGAGGGTACAATGAGCAGTTCTTC | CASSYSRGYNEQFF
. | . | TRBJ2-1 | TRBV30 | TGTGCCTGGAGGTCCCGGGACAATGAGCAGTTCTTC | CAWRSRDNEQFF
few | TRBD2 | TRBJ2-3 | TRBV27 | TGTGCCACCAGCCGGGCTAGCGGTTCAATAGCAGATACGCAGTATTTT | CATSRASGSIADTQYF
. | TRBD1 | TRBJ2-1 | TRBV5-5 | TGTGCCAGCAGCCTTTCCGGACAGGGGTACAATGAGCAGTTCTTC | CASSLSGQGYNEQFF
. | . | TRBJ2-7 | TRBV14 | TGTGCCAGCAGCCAAGCCCAGGGTGAAGGAGAGCAGTACTTC | CASSQAQGEGEQYF
. | . | TRBJ1-2 | TRBV11-2 | TGTGCCAGCAGCCCGAGTCGGGGGTCAAGTTATGGCTACACCTTC | CASSPSRGSSYGYTF
. | . | TRBJ1-5 | TRBV7-2 | TGTGCCAGCAGCCCCCCCGGGGAACAGTGGTATCAGCCCCAGCATTTT | CASSPPGEQWYQPQHF
. | TRBD1 | TRBJ2-1 | TRBV7-2 | TGTGCCAGCAGCTTAATTCCCGGACAGGGGGGGAATGAGCAGTTCTTC | CASSLIPGQGGNEQFF
. | TRBD1 | TRBJ2-7 | TRBV29-1 | TGCAGCGTTGTGACAGGGTACTACGAGCAGTACTTC | CSVVTGYYEQYF
. | . | TRBJ2-5 | TRBV11-1 | TGTGCCAGCAGCTTAGAAACTAGCCGGGGAGAGACCCAGTACTTC | CASSLETSRGETQYF
. | TRBD1 | TRBJ2-4 | TRBV7-2 | TGTGCCAGCAGCTTAGTCCTAGGACAGGGGGCGCGAAACATTCAGTACTTC | CASSLVLGQGARNIQYF
. | TRBD2 | TRBJ2-3 | TRBV19 | TGTGCCAGTAGTAAAGGGGCTAGCGGGAGGGCGAGCACAGATACGCAGTATTTT | CASSKGASGRASTDTQYF
once | TRBD2 | TRBJ2-5 | TRBV24-1 | TGTGCCACCAGTGATTTGGGACTAGCGGGACAAGAGACCCAGTACTTC | CATSDLGLAGQETQYF
few | TRBD1 | TRBJ1-4 | TRBV5-1 | TGCGCCAGCAGCCTAGGACAGGGGGCGTTTAATGAAAAACTGTTTTTT | CASSLGQGAFNEKLFF
few | TRBD1 | TRBJ2-2 | TRBV18 | TGTGCCAGCTCACGAGGGACAGGGTCGAACACCGGGGAGCTGTTTTTT | CASSRGTGSNTGELFF
. | TRBD2 | TRBJ2-1 | TRBV4-3 | TGCGCCAGCAGCCAAGACGCGGGGGTTCTGGAGCAGTTCTTC | CASSQDAGVLEQFF
once | TRBD2 | TRBJ2-7 | TRBV6-6 | TGTGCCAGCAGCTCCCTCGGGGGAGGGAGCTCCTACGAGCAGTACTTC | CASSSLGGGSSYEQYF